This TCR beta chain was observed in a study of CD8+CD57+ T cells in acquired aplastic anemia. Study-level information: Sequencing produced an average of about 11 million reads per healthy donor for CD4+ cells.

The use of genomic DNA as template underpinned the TCR beta VDJ and CDR3 profiling. MiXCR was run by TCRdb on the reads, yielding one entry per CDR3 protein. The table has about 200,000 distinct CDR3 sequences, 34% seen once. Ten or more counts support this clonotype. Trimming removed 0 bases from V and 7 bases from J, with 12 bases in between. The length of the CDR3 is 13 residues. Germline lookup yields CDR1 SQVTM and CDR2 ANQGSEA. Sequencing input: sorted CD4+, CD8+, or CD8+CD57+ T cells (not recorded which) from PBMCs. The chain joins TRBV29-1 to TRBJ1-1; maybe TRBD1 (5 bases). The sequence came from a human donor in good health, serving as a control. In DNA form, the CDR3 reads TGCAGCGTTGAAGATTCGCGACAGAGTGAAGCTTTCTTT. This gives the protein CSVEDSRQSEAFF.